This TCR beta chain stems from a study of blood T cell repertoires in COVID-19. Study members were between roughly 18 and 100 years old and lived in about two dozen US regions. Cohort 3 donors were reported recovered after two negative PCRs, clearance, or symptom resolution. There are 15 residues in the CDR3. Between the trimmed V and J ends, which lost 6 bases and 1 base, there was a span of 13 bases. Germline V gene lookup returns CDR1 LNHDA and CDR2 SQIVND (reference sequence). In the original processing: By means of reference gene primer amplification, nucleated cell counts were estimated. Method: immunoSEQ multiplex PCR; TCRdb's copy keeps in-frame clones and lacks some. The D gene and trimming were derived from the DNA, and the V and J assignments and clone size from that table. The repertoire holds approximately 160,000 clones, with more than 85% as singletons.

This sequence was found in a woman aged 45-65 years who had recovered from COVID-19. This rearrangement joins TRBV19 to TRBJ2-1, with a weak D call TRBD1 (6 bases). The sequenced sample consisted of PBMCs or T cells enriched from blood (not recorded which). This CDR3 reads CASRIRGESYNEQFF. CDR3 DNA: TGTGCCAGTAGAATCAGGGGTGAGTCCTACAATGAGCAGTTCTTC.